Described below is a single TCR beta chain sequence and its context. The target of this receptor is not known. Per-base quality was not reported, and no clone a single base away is much larger than it. Deletion took 0 bases off V and 4 bases off J, with a span of 10 bases between the germline ends. From the cysteine through the phenylalanine, the CDR3 covers 14 amino acids. Only the CDR3 part of the read is kept: 42 bases, read in frame from the first base. Looking up the germline V gene (reference sequence) yields CDR1 SGHNT and CDR2 YYREEE. The entry originates in a study of CD8+CD57+ T cells in acquired aplastic anemia (dated by TCRdb to about 2018). For context, the study as a whole: Extracted DNA from sorted CD4+ and CD8+ cells averaged 3.2 ug, ranging from roughly 0.17 to 30 ug. The research as a whole found: No significant difference in CD8+ Simpson's diversity was found between patients and healthy controls (P=0.060). Around 28 CD8+ CDR3 sequences were found to be shared between patients and controls, but these sequences appeared to be highly expressed in patients and within the immunodominant clones of the patients.

Genomic DNA served as template for TCR beta VDJ combination and CDR3 sequence profiling. An Illumina HiSeq 2000 was used for TCR repertoire sequencing. The study's processing was this. TRBV/TRBJ rearrangement plots, CDR3 size and DJ length profiles, and Simpson's diversity index were used to evaluate the repertoires. The immunodominant clone was defined as the most abundant DNA sequence in deep sequencing data. CDR3 amino acid sequences were screened for sharing across subjects and compared with published repertoires and the VDJdb database. TCRdb trimmed the raw reads at Q25, called clones with MiXCR and kept productive beta chains. Rows merge per CDR3 protein into single entries with the most common DNA and genes. These V and J calls derive from TCRdb rather than the authors' analysis. This sample is represented by roughly 180,000 distinct CDR3 sequences; over 60% of them were singletons. The top ten hold 35% to 55% of the sample.

The study deep-sequenced TCR repertoires of sorted CD4+ and CD8+ blood T cells from severe aplastic anemia patients and healthy subjects. Ficoll-Paque density gradient centrifugation was used to isolate peripheral blood mononuclear cells. Before DNA extraction, CD4+ and CD8+ T cells were sorted by FACS or by magnetic beads. Sequenced material: sorted CD4+, CD8+, or CD8+CD57+ T cells (not recorded which) from PBMCs. The receptor comes from a human donor with severe aplastic anemia or a healthy control (not recorded which). The chain is encoded by TRBV5-4 joined to TRBJ1-2, with the identity of the D gene unclear. Here the CDR3 is given as CASSLDEVSYGYTF. The nucleotide sequence reads TGTGCCAGCAGCTTGGATGAGGTTAGCTATGGCTACACCTTC.